What follows are 10 T cell receptor beta chains derived from one specimen sequenced in a study of shared clonotypes between healthy human individuals. The table came from immunoSEQ multiplex PCR; TCRdb's copy has only in-frame clones and leaves some out. The sample includes approximately 500,000 clones, 60% to 80% seen only once; the top ten take around 12%. Material: PBMCs. These receptors originate from a woman in her 40s in good health. Some clones in this sample may be carry-over from other donors' samples.

The chain links TRBV28 to TRBJ2-2; D may be TRBD1 (6 bases). Trimming stripped 6 bases from V and 0 bases from J, with 11 bases between. This CDR3 comprises 15 residues. CDR1 and CDR2 (germline): MDHEN, SYDVKM. The CDR3 sequence is CASRSTGTNTGELFF. The CDR3 nucleotides read TGTGCCAGCAGATCTACAGGGACGAACACCGGGGAGCTGTTTTTT.

The chain carries TRBV28 and TRBJ1-2; 9 bases agree with TRBD1. Trimming removed 4 bases from V and 7 bases from J; junction bases left unmatched: 4. This CDR3 is built from 13 residues. Germline lookup yields CDR1 MDHEN and CDR2 SYDVKM. CDR3 DNA: TGTGCCAGCAGTTCCCCGGGACAGGGTGGCTACACCTTC. It codes for CASSSPGQGGYTF.

This clone has only one observation. This rearrangement joins TRBV27 to TRBJ2-7; possibly TRBD2 for D (5 bases). The V end was cut by 3 bases, the J end by 2 bases, with 26 bases between. Germline CDR1 reads MNHEY; CDR2 reads SMNVEV (reference sequence). The CDR3 is made up of 19 amino acids. The DNA of the CDR3 is TGTGCCAGCAGTTTCCGGACTCCGAGTGGGTCGGACCAACCCTACGAGCAGTACTTC. It is translated as CASSFRTPSGSDQPYEQYF.

Worth noting for this clone: The same CDR3 can be traced to other DNA sequences in this sample. The rearrangement joins TRBV5-1 to TRBJ2-5, with 10 bases identical to TRBD2. In germline, CDR1 is SGHRS, CDR2 YFSETQ. CDR3 length: 15 residues. The V and J ends lost 0 bases and 3 bases, in that order; junction bases with no gene match: 2. The CDR3 spells CASSLVLAGEETQYF. The CDR3 DNA reads as TGCGCCAGCAGCTTGGTTCTAGCGGGAGAAGAGACCCAGTACTTC.

The chain couples TRBV9 to TRBJ2-7; 8 bases are shared with TRBD2. CDR1 SGDLS and CDR2 YYNGEE come from the germline V gene. Unmatched junction bases numbered 8, after V lost 4 bases and J lost 2 bases. This CDR3 spans 15 amino acids. CDR3: CASSPSGSPTYEQYF. The CDR3 DNA reads TGTGCCAGCAGCCCCAGCGGGAGCCCTACCTACGAGCAGTACTTC.

Ten or more counts support this clone. The chain recombines TRBV19 with TRBJ1-3; D is perhaps TRBD1 (5 bases). The germline CDR1 and CDR2 sequences are LNHDA and SQIVND (reference sequence). The CDR3 has 13 residues. The V end lost 6 bases, the J end lost 6 bases, and 12 bases lay between the germline ends. The CDR3 here is CASSRVRENTIYF. CDR3 DNA: TGTGCCAGTAGCAGGGTTAGAGAAAACACCATATATTTT.

The J gene is TRBJ2-7, the V gene TRBV2; either TRBD1 or TRBD2 may fit D (5 bases each). This CDR3 region has 14 residues. The germline V gene has CDR1 SNHLY and CDR2 FYNNEI. Trimming left V 9 bases short and J 0 bases short, with 15 bases between. The CDR3 bases are TGTGCCAGTAACGGGGCTATAAGCTCCTACGAGCAGTACTTC. It yields the protein CASNGAISSYEQYF.

V usage is TRBV2 and J usage is TRBJ2-6, with D unresolved. Trimming cost V 4 bases and J 3 bases, with 1 base left between them. The CDR3 consists of 12 residues. Germline CDR1 and CDR2: SNHLY and FYNNEI. As DNA, the CDR3 is TGTGCCAGCAGTGGTGGGGCCAACGTCCTGACTTTC. It is translated as CASSGGANVLTF. Full variable domain (rest looked up from reference TRBV2 and TRBJ2-6): EPEVTQTPSHQVTQMGQEVILRCVPISNHLYFYWYRQILGQKVEFLVSFYNNEISEKSEIFDDQFSVERPDGSNFTLKIRSTKLEDSAMYFCASSGGANVLTFGAGSRLTVL.

For the CDR3, the DNA is TGTGCCAGCAGTTTGGGGACCTATGGGGCCGGGGAGCTGTTTTTT. It translates to CASSLGTYGAGELFF. The chain joins TRBV28 to TRBJ2-2, with D possibly called TRBD1 or TRBD2 (5 bases each). Germline V CDR1 and CDR2: MDHEN, SYDVKM. Trimming removed 3 bases from V and 6 bases from J, with 14 bases in between. The CDR3 is 15 amino acids.

The V call is TRBV29-1, the J call TRBJ2-3; D assignment may be TRBD1 or TRBD2 (5 bases each). Germline values: CDR1 SQVTM, CDR2 ANQGSEA. With 4 bases removed from V and 0 bases from J, the gap between germline ends came to 11 bases. The CDR3 length is 14 residues. In DNA, the CDR3 is TGCAGCGTTGGGGGGACCACTAGCACAGATACGCAGTATTTT. This encodes CSVGGTTSTDTQYF.